Listed here are 23 T cell receptor beta chains from one sample, sequenced in a study of blood T cell repertoires in COVID-19. Assay used: immunoSEQ multiplex PCR; TCRdb lists only in-frame clones, some missing. Here the sample spans about 62,000 clones, roughly 89% being singletons. Sequenced: peripheral blood. Receptors originate from a woman of 80 years or more with acute or convalescent COVID-19.

This clone appeared a few times. V usage is TRBV7-3 and J usage is TRBJ2-3; possibly TRBD2 for D (6 bases). CDR3 length equals 14 residues. V was pared by 0 bases and J by 5 bases, with 9 bases between. Germline-derived CDR1 and CDR2 are SGHTA and FQGTGA. The CDR3 sequence: CASSLTAGGDTQYF. The CDR3 coding sequence is TGTGCCAGCAGCTTAACTGCCGGGGGAGATACGCAGTATTTT.

The sample holds a few counts of this clone. V gene TRBV5-1 combines with J gene TRBJ2-5; 13 positions match TRBD2. V lost 4 bases, J lost 5 bases, and 8 bases stayed unmatched. CDR1 and CDR2 (germline): SGHRS, YFSETQ. The CDR3 contains 16 residues. The CDR3 coding sequence is TGCGCCAGCAGCAGCGGACTAGCGGGAGATCAGGAGACCCAGTACTTC. Its translation is CASSSGLAGDQETQYF.

This chain uses TRBV19 with TRBJ2-5; 9 positions match TRBD1. Germline V gives CDR1 LNHDA, CDR2 SQIVND (reference sequence). CDR3 length equals 14 residues. Trimming removed 5 bases from V and 5 bases from J; junction bases left unmatched: 6. CDR3 in DNA: TGTGCCAGTAGTCCCCGGACAGGGGAGGAGACCCAGTACTTC. It translates to CASSPRTGEETQYF. Using reference TRBV19 and TRBJ2-5 for the parts outside the CDR3, the full variable domain is DGGITQSPKYLFRKEGQNVTLSCEQNLNHDAMYWYRQDPGQGLRLIYYSQIVNDFQKGDIAEGYSVSREKKESFPLTVTSAQKNPTAFYLCASSPRTGEETQYFGPGTRLLVL.

The genes are TRBV9 and TRBJ2-7; D may be TRBD1 (5 bases). The V gene's germline CDR1 is SGDLS and CDR2 YYNGEE. This CDR3 spans 14 amino acids. V lost 3 bases, J lost 4 bases, and 14 bases lay in between. The CDR3 nucleotides read TGTGCCAGCAGCGAGGGGAAAGCATCGTACGAGCAGTACTTC. It translates to CASSEGKASYEQYF.

The rearrangement links TRBV5-1 to TRBJ2-2, with D tentatively TRBD2 (6 bases). This CDR3 comprises 12 residues. Trimming removed 7 bases from V and 5 bases from J, with 9 bases in between. Germline V CDR1 and CDR2: SGHRS, YFSETQ. The CDR3 bases are TGCGCCAGCGGGACTGCAACCGGGGAGCTGTTTTTT. Protein product: CASGTATGELFF. Variable domain in full (rest from reference TRBV5-1 and TRBJ2-2): KAGVTQTPRYLIKTRGQQVTLSCSPISGHRSVSWYQQTPGQGLQFLFEYFSETQRNKGNFPGRFSGRQFSNSRSEMNVSTLELGDSALYLCASGTATGELFFGEGSRLTVL.

The CDR3 reads CASSPYRESGETQYF. The CDR3 DNA is TGCGCCAGCAGCCCCTACAGGGAATCAGGAGAGACCCAGTACTTC. The J gene is TRBJ2-5, the V gene TRBV5-1; a possible D gene is TRBD1 (6 bases). The CDR3 is 15 amino acids. V was shortened by 4 bases and J by 4 bases, with 17 bases between the two germline ends. Germline lookup yields CDR1 SGHRS and CDR2 YFSETQ.

V and J are TRBV28 and TRBJ1-5, with TRBD1 as a possible D gene (5 bases). This CDR3 has 13 residues. CDR1 is MDHEN, CDR2 SYDVKM, per germline. Trimming removed 4 bases from V and 11 bases from J, with 15 bases in between. The CDR3 loop reads CASSWDSFSTQHF. CDR3 sequence (DNA): TGTGCCAGCAGTTGGGACTCTTTTAGCACCCAGCATTTT.

V and J are TRBV18 and TRBJ2-7, with 10 bases identical to TRBD1. The J segment lost 3 bases and the V segment lost 8 bases, leaving 10 bases of the junction unmatched. CDR1 and CDR2 from the germline V gene are KGHSH and LQKENI. There are 15 residues in the CDR3. The CDR3 DNA sequence: TGTGCCAGCCAAACGACGGGACAGGGGAGCTACGAGCAGTACTTC. Its protein is CASQTTGQGSYEQYF.

V usage is TRBV6-5 and J usage is TRBJ2-1; 12 bases align to TRBD1. CDR1 is MNHEY and CDR2 is SVGAGI in the germline V gene. Unmatched junction bases numbered 3, after V lost 4 bases and J lost 2 bases. This CDR3 has 16 residues. This chain's CDR3 is CASSSGTGGPYNEQFF. The CDR3 nucleotides read TGTGCCAGCAGTTCCGGGACAGGGGGCCCCTACAATGAGCAGTTCTTC.

The CDR3 spells CASRQGGNYGYTF. CDR3 coding DNA: TGTGCCAGTCGACAGGGGGGAAACTATGGCTACACCTTC. The chain combines TRBV6-5 with TRBJ1-2; 9 bases are a match to TRBD1. This CDR3 region has 13 residues. Germline trimming cut 9 bases from V and 2 bases from J; bases unmatched to any gene: 4. Looked up from germline, CDR1 is MNHEY and CDR2 is SVGAGI.

This chain connects TRBV5-1 to TRBJ2-3, with 13 bases matching TRBD2. V shed 3 bases and J 6 bases; nucleotides not matched to a gene: 7. Germline assignment: CDR1 SGHRS and CDR2 YFSETQ. The CDR3 contains 16 residues. In DNA form, the CDR3 reads TGCGCCAGCAGCTCGACTAGCGGGAGGAGGTTGGATACGCAGTATTTT. Translating it yields CASSSTSGRRLDTQYF.

The rearrangement links TRBV19 to TRBJ1-1, with D tentatively TRBD1 (6 bases). The V end lost 6 bases, the J end lost 5 bases, and 10 bases lay between the germline ends. The CDR3 contains 12 residues. Germline V gene lookup returns CDR1 LNHDA and CDR2 SQIVND (reference sequence). The CDR3, as DNA: TGTGCCAGTAGGAACAGGGATACTGAAGCTTTCTTT. Translation gives CASRNRDTEAFF. Full variable domain (missing parts from reference TRBV19 and TRBJ1-1): DGGITQSPKYLFRKEGQNVTLSCEQNLNHDAMYWYRQDPGQGLRLIYYSQIVNDFQKGDIAEGYSVSREKKESFPLTVTSAQKNPTAFYLCASRNRDTEAFFGQGTRLTVV.

Written as DNA, the CDR3 is TGTGCCAGTAGTGCGGACAGGGTGCGCACTGAAGCTTTCTTT. Translating it yields CASSADRVRTEAFF. V and J are TRBV19 and TRBJ1-1; the match to TRBD1 covers 8 bases. The CDR3 is 14 amino acids. Germline values: CDR1 LNHDA, CDR2 SQIVND (reference sequence). V gave up 5 bases and J gave up 4 bases; unmatched junction bases: 6.

This chain links TRBV7-2 with TRBJ1-1; possible D gene TRBD1, 6 bases. The CDR3 extends over 14 amino acids. The germline CDR1 and CDR2 sequences are SGHTA and FQGNSA. With 5 bases removed from V and 0 bases from J, the gap between germline ends came to 10 bases. CDR3 nucleotide sequence: TGTGCCAGCAGCGGGGGGGGGCTGAACACTGAAGCTTTCTTT. Amino acids: CASSGGGLNTEAFF.

This clone was observed a single time. The chain has TRBV6-2 or TRBV6-3 and TRBJ2-6; 12 nucleotides line up with TRBD2. Germline CDR1 and CDR2: MNHEY and SVGEGT. The ends lost 6 bases at V and 0 bases at J; junction bases unmatched: 6. The CDR3 length is 18 residues. CDR3 residues: CASSITSGGYSGANVLTF. In DNA, the CDR3 is TGTGCCAGCAGCATTACTAGCGGGGGGTACTCTGGGGCCAACGTCCTGACTTTC.

The chain carries TRBV9 and TRBJ2-2, with a tentative D call TRBD2 (5 bases). In germline, CDR1 is SGDLS, CDR2 YYNGEE. The CDR3 consists of 13 residues. The V gene lost 6 bases and the J gene lost 4 bases, with 10 bases spanning the gap. The DNA of the CDR3 is TGTGCCAGCACGAGGGATTCCACCGGGGAGCTGTTTTTT. This sequence encodes CASTRDSTGELFF. Full variable domain (missing parts from reference TRBV9 and TRBJ2-2): DSGVTQTPKHLITATGQRVTLRCSPRSGDLSVYWYQQSLDQGLQFLIQYYNGEERAKGNILERFSAQQFPDLHSELNLSSLELGDSALYFCASTRDSTGELFFGEGSRLTVL.

The chain links TRBV11-2 to TRBJ2-1; 11 bases match TRBD2. The CDR3 length is 16 residues. Germline assignment: CDR1 SGHAT and CDR2 FQNNGV. The V and J ends lost 2 bases and 5 bases, in that order; junction bases with no gene match: 5. The CDR3 DNA follows: TGTGCCAGCAGCTTACGGTTTAGCGGGAGGGACAATGAGCAGTTCTTC. Its translation is CASSLRFSGRDNEQFF.

This chain connects TRBV12-3 or TRBV12-4 to TRBJ1-2; unclear D gene. V shed 2 bases and J shed 3 bases, with 4 bases lying between them. The CDR3 is 12 amino acids. The CDR3, as DNA: TGTGCCAGCAGTTTAACGGACTATGGCTACACCTTC. This sequence encodes CASSLTDYGYTF.

The chain carries TRBV7-3 and TRBJ1-5, with TRBD1 as a possible D gene (5 bases). This CDR3 comprises 15 residues. Germline V gives CDR1 SGHTA, CDR2 FQGTGA. Trimming took off 5 bases at V and 0 bases at J, with 11 bases between the two ends. CDR3: CASSLQVNSNQPQHF. The DNA of the CDR3 is TGTGCCAGCAGCCTACAGGTTAATAGCAATCAGCCCCAGCATTTT.

In its sample, this clone was seen once. This chain uses TRBV6-5 with TRBJ2-2; D is perhaps TRBD1 (5 bases). Trimming left V 6 bases short and J 6 bases short, with 11 bases between. This CDR3 region has 13 residues. Germline assignment: CDR1 MNHEY and CDR2 SVGAGI. CDR3 bases: TGTGCCAGCAGCCCACAGGCGTCCGGGGAGCTGTTTTTT. Protein product: CASSPQASGELFF.

CDR3 sequence (DNA): TGTGCCAGCAGCTTACGGAGTAGCGGGAGTTCGGATACGCAGTATTTT. It translates to CASSLRSSGSSDTQYF. The V and J genes are TRBV7-9 and TRBJ2-3; TRBD2 agrees at 9 bases. The germline gives CDR1 SEHNR, CDR2 FQNEAQ (reference sequence). V was clipped by 2 bases and J by 6 bases; unmatched bases: 9. This CDR3 is 16 amino acids long.

The CDR3 here is CASSEGLATETQYF. CDR3 coding DNA: TGTGCCAGCAGTGAAGGCCTAGCGACGGAGACCCAGTACTTC. V is TRBV25-1 and J is TRBJ2-5, with TRBD2 as a possible D gene (6 bases). Germline V gene lookup returns CDR1 MGHDK and CDR2 SYGVNS. V was cut by 2 bases and J by 5 bases, with 12 bases left in between. This CDR3 spans 14 amino acids.

In its sample, this clone was seen once. The rearrangement links TRBV19 to TRBJ1-1, with a tentative D call TRBD1 (6 bases). V was pared by 7 bases and J by 3 bases, with 15 bases between. The CDR3 runs 14 residues. Per germline, CDR1 LNHDA and CDR2 SQIVND (reference sequence). The CDR3 protein is CASTPAGQYTEAFF. CDR3 nucleotides: TGTGCCAGTACTCCGGCAGGACAGTACACTGAAGCTTTCTTT.